Below are 30 T cell receptor beta chains sequenced from a single sample in a study of blood T cell repertoires in COVID-19. Clones were sequenced by immunoSEQ multiplex PCR, and TCRdb holds only the in-frame ones, with some missing. The sample gives 200,000 or so clones, 88% of which show up once; around 2.9% is in the top ten. Material: peripheral blood. The receptors stem from a woman aged 55-69 years with acute or convalescent COVID-19.

The V gene is TRBV6-2 or TRBV6-3, the J gene TRBJ1-1; D is unclear. There are 14 residues in the CDR3. Trimming cost V 2 bases and J 10 bases, with 17 bases left between them. Germline lookup yields CDR1 MNHEY and CDR2 SVGEGT. CDR3 loop: CASSYPREKPVAFF. The CDR3 DNA reads TGTGCCAGCAGTTACCCCCGGGAGAAGCCAGTAGCTTTCTTT.

The chain employs TRBV19 and TRBJ2-1; 11 bases line up with TRBD2. CDR1 and CDR2 from the germline V gene are LNHDA and SQIVND (reference sequence). After removal of 0 bases from V and 10 bases from J, the junction contained 11 bases not matched to a gene. The CDR3 has 17 residues. The CDR3 DNA reads TGTGCCAGTAGTATAGATCGGGTAGCGGGAGGGCAGGGGGAGCAGTTCTTC. Residues: CASSIDRVAGGQGEQFF.

This rearrangement joins TRBV7-9 to TRBJ1-5, with TRBD1 as a possible D gene (6 bases). The CDR3 consists of 15 residues. Trimming removed 1 base from V and 0 bases from J, with 7 bases in between. Germline V lookup: CDR1 SEHNR, CDR2 FQNEAQ (reference sequence). Here the CDR3 reads CASSLEGVSNQPQHF. As DNA, the CDR3 is TGTGCCAGCAGCTTAGAGGGGGTTAGCAATCAGCCCCAGCATTTT.

V and J are TRBV5-1 and TRBJ1-6; tentatively, D is TRBD1 (5 bases). Per the germline V gene, CDR1 is SGHRS and CDR2 is YFSETQ. CDR3 length equals 16 residues. The V end lost 0 bases, the J end lost 9 bases, and 16 bases lay between the germline ends. The CDR3 loop reads CASSLALGGEGSPLHF. The CDR3 coding sequence is TGCGCCAGCAGCTTGGCCCTAGGAGGGGAAGGTTCACCCCTCCACTTT.

About this clone itself: The same CDR3 arises from other DNA sequences in this sample as well. V usage is TRBV6-5 and J usage is TRBJ1-5; 7 nucleotides line up with TRBD1. The CDR3 contains 14 residues. The germline gives CDR1 MNHEY, CDR2 SVGAGI. Trimming at V came to 6 bases and at J to 2 bases, leaving 4 bases not matched to a gene. DNA of the CDR3: TGTGCCAGCAGCCGACAGGGTGGCAATCAGCCCCAGCATTTT. Translation gives CASSRQGGNQPQHF.

The chain has TRBV5-1 and TRBJ2-1; tentative D call: TRBD2 (6 bases). Germline V gene data show CDR1 as SGHRS and CDR2 as YFSETQ. The CDR3 loop spans 15 amino acids. Trimming stripped 0 bases from V and 4 bases from J, with 11 bases between. Here the CDR3 DNA reads TGCGCCAGCAGCTTGGACGGGGGTATATACAATGAGCAGTTCTTC. Translation gives CASSLDGGIYNEQFF.

This rearrangement joins TRBV5-1 to TRBJ1-2; D remains ambiguous. Trimming cost V 4 bases and J 3 bases, with 13 bases left between them. The CDR3 runs to 14 residues. In germline, CDR1 is SGHRS, CDR2 YFSETQ. This chain's CDR3 is CASSDSGGYYGYTF. The DNA for the CDR3 is TGCGCCAGCAGCGACTCCGGAGGGTACTATGGCTACACCTTC.

The rearrangement links TRBV19 to TRBJ2-7; 7 bases agree with TRBD1. This CDR3 region has 14 residues. The V gene end was trimmed by 2 bases and the J gene end by 3 bases; junction bases not matched to a gene: 4. The germline CDR1 and CDR2 sequences are LNHDA and SQIVND (reference sequence). CDR3: CASSILTGNYEQYF. The CDR3 DNA is TGTGCCAGTAGTATACTGACAGGGAACTACGAGCAGTACTTC.

The chain is built from TRBV5-1 and TRBJ2-7; TRBD2 aligns across 11 bases. With V trimmed by 4 bases and J by 2 bases, 5 bases remained unmatched. Looked up from germline, CDR1 is SGHRS and CDR2 is YFSETQ. The CDR3 length is 15 residues. CDR3 DNA: TGCGCCAGCAGCGGGACTAGCGGCCCGACCTACGAGCAGTACTTC. Its protein is CASSGTSGPTYEQYF.

The chain has TRBV27 and TRBJ1-4; 10 bases agree with TRBD1. V trimming: 6 bases; J trimming: 7 bases; junction bases outside the gene matches: 8. Germline values: CDR1 MNHEY, CDR2 SMNVEV (reference sequence). The CDR3 has 15 residues. This CDR3 reads CASSGVTGGVEKLFF. CDR3 nucleotide sequence: TGTGCCAGCAGCGGGGTGACAGGGGGCGTTGAAAAACTGTTTTTT.

The chain is built from TRBV19 and TRBJ1-5; no firm D call. Trimming removed 0 bases at V and 4 bases at J, with 7 bases between. Germline CDR1 LNHDA, CDR2 SQIVND (reference sequence). This CDR3 comprises 14 residues. The CDR3 region is CASSIDTANQPQHF. CDR3 DNA: TGTGCCAGTAGTATAGATACAGCTAATCAGCCCCAGCATTTT.

Only one count was recorded for this clone. J is TRBJ1-1 and V is TRBV28, with 11 bases matching TRBD1. With V trimmed by 4 bases and J by 4 bases, 5 bases remained unmatched. Germline CDR1 and CDR2: MDHEN and SYDVKM. The CDR3 has 15 amino acids. CDR3 bases: TGTGCCAGCAGTTGGACAGGGGGCGAAAGCACTGAAGCTTTCTTT. Protein: CASSWTGGESTEAFF.

V gene TRBV6-1 combines with J gene TRBJ1-3; D call uncertain. Germline V lookup: CDR1 MNHNS, CDR2 SASEGT. V gave up 2 bases and J gave up 0 bases, with 14 bases separating them. CDR3 length equals 17 residues. CDR3 protein: CASSESGRLISGNTIYF. The CDR3 DNA sequence: TGTGCCAGCAGTGAATCGGGCAGACTAATCTCTGGAAACACCATATATTTT.

The chain has TRBV6-6 and TRBJ1-5, with D perhaps TRBD1 (5 bases). The CDR3 runs to 13 residues. The germline gives CDR1 MNHNY, CDR2 SVGAGI (reference sequence). Trimming took 6 bases from V and 7 from J, leaving 13 bases between them. CDR3 sequence (DNA): TGTGCCAGCAGCCCAGGGCTCCGCCAGCCCCAGCATTTT. Protein sequence: CASSPGLRQPQHF.

This sequence joins TRBV18 and TRBJ2-1; TRBD2 agrees at 8 bases. V trimming: 3 bases; J trimming: 6 bases; junction bases outside the gene matches: 4. Looked up from germline, CDR1 is KGHSH and CDR2 is LQKENI. This CDR3 has 14 residues. DNA of the CDR3: TGTGCCAGCTCACCGACCGGGAGGGTCAATGAGCAGTTCTTC. Amino acid sequence: CASSPTGRVNEQFF.

In DNA, the CDR3 is TGTGCCAGCAGCCCCGGTAGCGTTAATGAAAAACTGTTTTTT. Translating gives CASSPGSVNEKLFF. This chain links TRBV7-9 with TRBJ1-4; D gene unclear. Per the germline V gene, CDR1 is SEHNR and CDR2 is FQNEAQ (reference sequence). V was cut by 5 bases and J by 4 bases, with 11 bases left in between. This CDR3 region has 14 residues.

The V and J genes are TRBV5-1 and TRBJ1-3, with TRBD1 identical over 7 bases. V was pared by 6 bases and J by 4 bases, with 10 bases of the junction left unmatched. This CDR3 region has 15 residues. Germline V lookup: CDR1 SGHRS, CDR2 YFSETQ. This CDR3 reads CASTLEGARGNTIYF. CDR3 nucleotide sequence: TGCGCCAGCACCTTAGAGGGGGCGCGCGGAAACACCATATATTTT.

Here the CDR3 DNA reads TGTGCCAGCAGGACTAGCGGGGGGTTCTCCTACAATGAGCAGTTCTTC. It codes for CASRTSGGFSYNEQFF. The chain uses TRBV2 and TRBJ2-1; 13 positions match TRBD2. The V gene's germline CDR1 is SNHLY and CDR2 FYNNEI. This CDR3 is 16 amino acids long. V was clipped by 6 bases and J by 0 bases; unmatched bases: 2.

This clone has just one count. The chain carries TRBV18 and TRBJ1-4; D not certain. V shed 8 bases and J shed 4 bases, with 20 bases lying between them. The length of the CDR3 is 16 residues. Germline lookup yields CDR1 KGHSH and CDR2 LQKENI. The CDR3 sequence: CASRLSPGLNNEKLFF. The CDR3 DNA follows: TGTGCCAGCCGCCTTAGTCCGGGATTGAATAATGAAAAACTGTTTTTT. The entire variable domain, with the rest obtained from reference TRBV18 and TRBJ1-4, is as follows: NAGVMQNPRHLVRRRGQEARLRCSPMKGHSHVYWYRQLPEEGLKFMVYLQKENIIDESGMPKERFSAEFPKEGPSILRIQQVVRGDSAAYFCASRLSPGLNNEKLFFGSGTQLSVL.

The rearrangement links TRBV5-4 to TRBJ2-7, with 12 bases fitting TRBD1. Germline-derived CDR1 and CDR2 are SGHNT and YYREEE (reference sequence). V dropped 0 bases and J dropped 11; count of bases not matched to a gene: 9. The CDR3 is 15 residues long. The CDR3 region has the DNA TGTGCCAGCAGCTTGGCGGGACAGGGGGCGATTAGAAAGTACTTC. Its protein is CASSLAGQGAIRKYF.

The chain uses TRBV6-5 and TRBJ1-4, with a weak D call TRBD1 (5 bases). Germline assignment: CDR1 MNHEY and CDR2 SVGAGI. V was shortened by 2 bases and J by 8 bases, with 15 bases between the two germline ends. The CDR3 runs to 15 residues. The CDR3 reads CASSYGAGGGEKLFF. The CDR3 coding sequence is TGTGCCAGCAGTTACGGCGCTGGGGGGGGAGAAAAACTGTTTTTT.

J is TRBJ2-5 and V is TRBV5-1; maybe TRBD1 (5 bases). Germline CDR1 and CDR2: SGHRS and YFSETQ. CDR3 length equals 15 residues. V dropped 3 bases and J dropped 5 bases, with 17 bases sitting between them. The CDR3 coding sequence is TGCGCCAGCAGCTCGAATCCAGACAGTTCGGAGACCCAGTACTTC. Protein sequence: CASSSNPDSSETQYF.

The gene calls are TRBV7-2 and TRBJ2-1, with D perhaps matching TRBD1 (6 bases). The ends were cut back, 5 bases at V and 15 bases at J, with 17 bases in the middle. CDR1 and CDR2 from the germline V gene are SGHTA and FQGNSA. The CDR3 is 12 residues long. The CDR3: CASSPTGVLVFF. CDR3 DNA: TGTGCCAGCAGCCCGACAGGAGTACTAGTGTTCTTC.

The chain has TRBV15 and TRBJ1-5, with D possibly TRBD1 on 5 matching bases. The CDR3 loop spans 16 amino acids. CDR1 and CDR2 from the germline V gene are LNHNV and YYDKDF (reference sequence). V lost 0 bases and J lost 4, with 13 bases in between. The CDR3 here is CATSRDTGWDNQPQHF. The DNA for the CDR3 is TGTGCCACCAGCAGAGACACAGGATGGGATAATCAGCCCCAGCATTTT.

Concerning this clone: A junction boundary mismatches the germline segment, possibly from a read error. This chain uses TRBV7-9 with TRBJ2-1; 10 bases are shared with TRBD2. Germline V CDR1 and CDR2: SEHNR, FQNEAQ (reference sequence). The CDR3 loop spans 14 amino acids. CDR3 in amino acids: CASNLKRGGSEQFF. In nucleotides, the CDR3 is TGTGCCAGCAACTTAAAGCGGGGGGGCAGTGAGCAGTTCTTC.

This chain connects TRBV5-1 to TRBJ2-4; possibly TRBD2 for D (5 bases). The CDR3 totals 17 residues. Germline assignment: CDR1 SGHRS and CDR2 YFSETQ. V was pared by 1 base and J by 0 bases, with 14 bases between. The chain's CDR3 is CASSLLDGGGAKNIQYF. The CDR3 DNA follows: TGCGCCAGCAGCTTGTTGGACGGAGGAGGAGCCAAAAACATTCAGTACTTC.

The CDR3 region has the DNA TGTGCCAGTAGTTCGCAGGGTGGCACCGGGGAGCTGTTTTTT. Residues: CASSSQGGTGELFF. The chain employs TRBV19 and TRBJ2-2, with D possibly TRBD1 on 5 matching bases. The CDR3 extends over 14 amino acids. With 5 bases removed from V and 4 bases from J, the gap between germline ends came to 11 bases. The V gene's germline CDR1 is LNHDA and CDR2 SQIVND (reference sequence).

The CDR3 DNA is TGTGCCAGCAGCTTAGAAGGGGCTAGCGGGCCCTATTACAATGAGCAGTTCTTC. It yields the protein CASSLEGASGPYYNEQFF. The V and J genes are TRBV7-2 and TRBJ2-1, with TRBD2 matching 8 bases. CDR1 and CDR2 (germline): SGHTA, FQGNSA. The CDR3 covers 18 residues. V was clipped by 1 base and J by 4 bases; unmatched bases: 12.

This chain joins TRBV28 and TRBJ2-7; tentative D call: TRBD2 (5 bases). V was shortened by 3 bases and J by 6 bases, with 15 bases between the two germline ends. This CDR3 region has 14 residues. Germline lookup yields CDR1 MDHEN and CDR2 SYDVKM. In nucleotides, the CDR3 is TGTGCCAGCAGTTTCCCCGGAGGCCCCCGCGAGCAGTACTTC. Amino acids: CASSFPGGPREQYF.

The rearrangement uses TRBV4-3 and TRBJ2-5; TRBD2 aligns across 15 bases. The germline gives CDR1 LGHNA, CDR2 YSLEER. With V trimmed by 5 bases and J by 3 bases, 4 bases remained unmatched. CDR3 length: 16 amino acids. The CDR3 spells CASSEGLAGGEETQYF. The CDR3 coding sequence is TGCGCCAGCAGCGAGGGACTAGCGGGAGGCGAAGAGACCCAGTACTTC.